This T cell receptor beta chain was found in a study of tumor-infiltrating lymphocytes in primary liver carcinoma (dated by TCRdb to about 2017). Study-wide context: Surgical resection was performed in China between November 2015 and early 2016 on roughly 5 patients with histopathologically diagnosed primary liver carcinoma. The five patients had tumors of stage T1-T3 N0M0, with maximum diameters ranging from roughly 4.2 to 10 cm. The five patients, three men and two women aged 30 to 69 years, had hepatocellular carcinoma (four) or combined HCC and intrahepatic cholangiocarcinoma (one). A total of roughly 35 specimens from 5 patients went through TCRbeta repertoire sequencing, namely 25 tumor regions, 5 adjacent noncancerous liver tissues and 5 peripheral blood samples. Roughly 3.5 to 7.5 million productive TCRbeta reads were obtained per sample, and no significant difference in read depth was found between tissue types. For each liver tumor, the study sampled five regions along with adjacent normal tissue and blood, and applied TCRbeta repertoire sequencing, expression microarrays and whole-exome sequencing. Reproducibility between technical replicate repertoires was high, with correlation coefficients above 0.95 and mean shared-clone rates approximately 0.9. Overall results and qualifications from the work: Because only the TCR beta chain was sequenced and unpaired alpha chains were not captured, true repertoire diversity is likely underestimated. A significantly larger repertoire fraction was made up by the top 250 clones in tumors than in blood (p = 0.039). With just a few patients in the study, the authors point out that the findings should be validated in a larger study. Repertoire overlap was found to be higher between tumor regions (mean roughly 35%) than between tumor-adjacent (approximately 17%) or tumor-blood (around 15%) pairs, consistent with antigen-driven expansion. Since the samples were bulk and unsorted, there was no way to compare CD4+ and CD8+ T cell repertoires.

The CDR3 measures 17 amino acids from cysteine to phenylalanine. Of the read, only the CDR3 DNA is kept; its 51 bases are in frame from base 1. As encoded in the germline V gene, CDR1 is SGHAT while CDR2 is FQNNGV. TCRbeta-specific cDNA was reverse-transcribed from 500 ng total RNA using a constant-region primer and ProtoScript II reverse transcriptase. The TCRbeta libraries were prepared through three rounds of nested multiplex PCR following a slightly modified ARM-PCR procedure. Each of the first two PCR rounds ran for approximately 11 cycles using multiplex TRBV1-TRBV30 forward primers together with a Cbeta reverse primer. A final 25-cycle PCR with Deep VentR polymerase added sample barcodes and Illumina adapters. Before sequencing, amplicons of 200-500 bp were gel-purified using a QIAquick gel extraction kit. TCRbeta amplicons were sequenced on an Illumina HiSeq 2500 with 250-bp paired-end reads. The authors processed their data as follows. Trimmomatic v0.33 was used to quality-trim the reads, and FLASH v1.2.11 was used to merge paired reads so that full CDR3 sequences could be recovered. V, D and J germline segments were assigned to the rearranged TCRbeta sequences using MiGEC v1.2.1b. VDJtools v1.0.0 computed clonotype statistics and Shannon-Wiener diversity indices. To cut down on sampling bias, every analysis after diversity analysis relied on just the 250 most abundant clonotypes from each sample. TCRdb reran the public reads through fastp at Q25 and MiXCR, keeping productive beta chains. Entries are consolidated by CDR3 protein sequence, retaining the most common genes and DNA. These V and J calls derive from TCRdb rather than the authors' analysis. The sample table lists about 350,000 distinct CDR3 sequences, 65% of them with a count of one. The ten top clones hold 5.5% to 8% of the sample.

RNA from unsorted whole blood was extracted with TRIzol reagent, and germline DNA was obtained with the DNeasy Blood & Tissue kit. Chronic HBV infection was present in the patients, and the patients were treatment-naive at sampling. About 4 milliliters of peripheral blood were collected into K2EDTA tubes before surgery. To note about this clonotype: Its antigen is still unknown. Germline is not matched at one junction end, which may reflect a read error.

Rearrangement joined TRBV11-2 to TRBJ2-1; the D gene assignment is ambiguous. The TCR was taken from a man aged 40-50 years with primary liver carcinoma and hepatitis B virus infection. Sequenced input: peripheral blood. This receptor has the CDR3 CASTRPVAPSRVNGQFF. The DNA reads as follows: TGTGCCAGCACCCGACCGGTAGCCCCAAGTAGGGTCAATGGGCAGTTCTTC.